The 29 T cell receptor beta chains below all came from one sample that was sequenced in a study of beta chain features in type 1 diabetes. The whole isolated RNA underwent reverse transcription, so sequencing captured expressed TCRB transcripts. Libraries were prepared by immunoSEQ multiplex PCR; TCRdb keeps only in-frame clonotypes and omits some of them. The table records some 900,000 clones, roughly 17% of them present only once. The sequencing sample was made of naive CD4+ T cells from blood. The receptors were sampled from a woman younger than 30 in good health.

This clone was counted only a few times. This rearrangement joins TRBV7-2 to TRBJ2-7; 7 bases align to TRBD2. The ends lost 1 base at V and 6 bases at J; junction bases unmatched: 3. The CDR3 totals 13 residues. Germline lookup yields CDR1 SGHTA and CDR2 FQGNSA. The CDR3 coding sequence is TGTGCCAGCAGCTTAGGCGGGAGCCTCGAGCAGTACTTC. Its protein is CASSLGGSLEQYF.

The table lists this clone with a few counts. The chain links TRBV28 to TRBJ2-7; D not resolved. Germline V gene lookup returns CDR1 MDHEN and CDR2 SYDVKM. The CDR3 is 14 residues long. The V end lost 6 bases, the J end lost 4 bases, and 16 bases lay between the germline ends. In nucleotides, the CDR3 is TGTGCCAGCAGCCTGACCGGAGAGCGATACGAGCAGTACTTC. Protein product: CASSLTGERYEQYF.

This clone was seen a handful of times. The chain uses TRBV2 and TRBJ2-3, with 8 bases identical to TRBD1. CDR3 length: 15 amino acids. The germline V gene has CDR1 SNHLY and CDR2 FYNNEI. V was clipped by 7 bases and J by 6 bases; unmatched bases: 12. CDR3 sequence: CASTRDRTTSDTQYF. CDR3 sequence (DNA): TGTGCCAGCACTAGGGACAGGACCACGTCGGATACGCAGTATTTT.

The chain links TRBV4-2 to TRBJ2-7; TRBD1 is a possible D gene (5 bases). Germline V lookup: CDR1 LGHNA, CDR2 YNFKEQ. V dropped 1 base and J dropped 5 bases, with 15 bases sitting between them. There are 15 residues in the CDR3. The CDR3 loop reads CASSQVRARVDEQYF. CDR3 nucleotide sequence: TGTGCCAGCAGCCAAGTACGGGCCAGGGTTGACGAGCAGTACTTC.

This clone has only a few counts. The V gene is TRBV10-3, the J gene TRBJ2-7, with D perhaps TRBD1 or TRBD2 (6 bases each). The CDR3 has 14 residues. Germline V gives CDR1 ENHRY, CDR2 SYGVKD. V lost 9 bases and J lost 5, with 20 bases in between. Here the CDR3 DNA reads TGTGCCATAGGACCCAGGGGAGGTGGCCACGAGCAGTACTTC. It is translated as CAIGPRGGGHEQYF.

The chain carries TRBV27 and TRBJ2-5; D unclear. Trimming removed 5 bases from V and 5 bases from J, with 15 bases in between. The CDR3 totals 14 residues. Germline values: CDR1 MNHEY, CDR2 SMNVEV (reference sequence). Here the CDR3 reads CASSKAGSRETQYF. DNA of the CDR3: TGTGCCAGCAGTAAGGCAGGCAGCAGGGAGACCCAGTACTTC.

A few counts support this clone. The chain recombines TRBV10-3 with TRBJ1-5; 7 bases match TRBD1. This CDR3 region has 14 residues. Germline V lookup: CDR1 ENHRY, CDR2 SYGVKD. The trim removed 5 bases at V and 2 bases at J, leaving 3 bases unmatched. The CDR3 region is CAISLGQGNQPQHF. As DNA, the CDR3 is TGTGCCATCAGTCTAGGACAGGGCAATCAGCCCCAGCATTTT.

The chain's CDR3 is CAISETPSYNEQFF. CDR3 DNA sequence: TGTGCCATCAGCGAGACACCATCCTACAATGAGCAGTTCTTC. The chain has TRBV10-3 and TRBJ2-1; D unclear. The CDR3 has 14 amino acids. Per germline, CDR1 ENHRY and CDR2 SYGVKD. V was trimmed by 6 bases and J by 1 base, leaving 10 bases between them.

In this sample, this clone turned up a few times. The J gene is TRBJ2-2, the V gene TRBV15; 9 bases are a match to TRBD2. V lost 1 base, J lost 7 bases, and 7 bases stayed unmatched. The CDR3 length is 16 residues. Germline V lookup: CDR1 LNHNV, CDR2 YYDKDF (reference sequence). CDR3 in DNA: TGTGCCACCAGCAGAGTTCTAGCGGGAACCGGCGGGGAGCTGTTTTTT. It specifies CATSRVLAGTGGELFF.

Turning to this clone: The same CDR3 can be traced to other DNA sequences in this sample. The gene calls are TRBV15 and TRBJ2-1; 10 positions match TRBD2. The CDR3 runs to 17 residues. CDR1 LNHNV and CDR2 YYDKDF come from the germline V gene (reference sequence). The trim removed 0 bases at V and 2 bases at J, leaving 4 bases unmatched. The DNA for the CDR3 is TGTGCCACCAGCAGAGAAGCGCTAGCGGGAGCCTACAATGAGCAGTTCTTC. Amino acids: CATSREALAGAYNEQFF.

The rearrangement links TRBV14 to TRBJ2-5, with a weak D call TRBD2 (5 bases). Between the trimmed V and J ends, which lost 3 bases and 5 bases, there was a span of 13 bases. The CDR3 sequence is 14 residues long. CDR1 is SGHDN and CDR2 is FVKESK in the germline V gene. The CDR3 reads CASSHRSGEETQYF. The CDR3 nucleotides are TGTGCCAGCAGCCACCGTTCCGGGGAGGAGACCCAGTACTTC.

In its sample, this clone was seen a few times. The chain combines TRBV21-1 with TRBJ2-7; the table's TRBD2 call for D was not verified on the DNA. TRBV21-1 is given as a pseudogene. This CDR3 comprises 16 residues. CDR3 region: CASRDGLAGTRYEQYF. CDR3 sequence (DNA): TGTGCCAGCAGGGACGGACTAGCGGGAACTCGGTACGAGCAGTACTTC.

In this sample, this clone turned up a few times. The chain employs TRBV5-1 and TRBJ2-3; D may correspond to TRBD1 or TRBD2 (5 bases each). The CDR3 totals 16 residues. Germline V gives CDR1 SGHRS, CDR2 YFSETQ. Trimming removed 4 bases at V and 1 base at J, with 16 bases between. The CDR3 region is CASSGGRDLRTDTQYF. For the CDR3, the DNA is TGCGCCAGCAGCGGCGGCCGGGACCTACGCACAGATACGCAGTATTTT.

A few counts support this clone. The sample holds other DNA sequences that translate to the same CDR3. The chain has TRBV18 and TRBJ2-1, with no clear D. V was trimmed by 3 bases and J by 7 bases, leaving 10 bases between them. Germline V CDR1 and CDR2: KGHSH, LQKENI. This CDR3 is built from 13 residues. The CDR3: CASSPSLGNEQFF. In nucleotides, the CDR3 is TGTGCCAGCTCACCCTCCCTCGGGAATGAGCAGTTCTTC.

The chain employs TRBV15 and TRBJ2-7; 11 bases line up with TRBD1. V gave up 2 bases and J gave up 7 bases; unmatched junction bases: 4. This CDR3 is built from 14 residues. Germline V gives CDR1 LNHNV, CDR2 YYDKDF (reference sequence). The CDR3 is CATSRRTGGYEQYF. The CDR3 coding sequence is TGTGCCACCAGCAGACGGACAGGGGGCTATGAGCAGTACTTC.

A note on this clone: This sample also contains other DNA sequences that code for the same CDR3. This chain links TRBV29-1 with TRBJ1-1; the D gene is possibly TRBD1 (5 bases). CDR3 size: 13 residues. V gave up 2 bases and J gave up 0 bases, with 7 bases separating them. Germline V gene lookup returns CDR1 SQVTM and CDR2 ANQGSEA. The CDR3 DNA sequence: TGCAGCGTTGAACGACAGATGAACACTGAAGCTTTCTTT. Protein: CSVERQMNTEAFF.

This clone was seen more than once but under ten times. The DNA of the CDR3 is TGTGCCAGCAGCCTTGGGACTAGCGGGAGAATCGAGCAGTACTTC. This translates into CASSLGTSGRIEQYF. The chain links TRBV5-4 to TRBJ2-7, with TRBD2 matching over 14 bases. CDR1 and CDR2 from the germline V gene are SGHNT and YYREEE (reference sequence). V trimming: 4 bases; J trimming: 6 bases; junction bases outside the gene matches: 6. CDR3 length: 15 amino acids.

The sample holds a few counts of this clone. This sequence joins TRBV4-3 and TRBJ1-2; D call uncertain. Trimming removed 4 bases at V and 6 bases at J, with 12 bases between. Germline V gives CDR1 LGHNA, CDR2 YSLEER. CDR3 size: 13 residues. CDR3 nucleotides: TGCGCCAGCAGCCTCCAAAGAGAAGATGGCTACACCTTC. The encoded protein is CASSLQREDGYTF.

The chain combines TRBV18 with TRBJ1-1; no firm D call. The germline V gene encodes CDR1 KGHSH and CDR2 LQKENI. Deletions cut 0 bases from V and 3 bases from J, with 11 bases between. There are 15 residues in the CDR3. In DNA, the CDR3 is TGTGCCAGCTCACCACCGCCTATAGGTTACACTGAAGCTTTCTTT. It is translated as CASSPPPIGYTEAFF.

The chain uses TRBV19 and TRBJ1-5; unclear D gene. Trimming stripped 3 bases from V and 1 base from J, with 7 bases between. This CDR3 has 14 amino acids. Germline V lookup: CDR1 LNHDA, CDR2 SQIVND (reference sequence). The CDR3 region is CASSILPSNQPQHF. The CDR3 bases are TGTGCCAGTAGTATTCTCCCCAGCAATCAGCCCCAGCATTTT.

This chain joins TRBV9 and TRBJ2-1; 10 bases agree with TRBD2. The CDR3 is 20 amino acids. Trimming took 0 bases from V and 0 from J; bases not matched to a gene: 12. Germline V gene lookup returns CDR1 SGDLS and CDR2 YYNGEE. This chain's CDR3 is CASSVGLVWASGSSYNEQFF. The CDR3 nucleotides are TGTGCCAGCAGCGTAGGCTTAGTCTGGGCTAGCGGGAGCTCCTACAATGAGCAGTTCTTC. The whole variable domain, remainder taken from reference TRBV9 and TRBJ2-1, is DSGVTQTPKHLITATGQRVTLRCSPRSGDLSVYWYQQSLDQGLQFLIQYYNGEERAKGNILERFSAQQFPDLHSELNLSSLELGDSALYFCASSVGLVWASGSSYNEQFFGPGTRLTVL.

This clone occurred a few times. The gene calls are TRBV28 and TRBJ2-1, with 8 bases matching TRBD1. With 8 bases clipped from V and 6 bases from J, the junction kept 9 bases outside the gene matches. Germline V gives CDR1 MDHEN, CDR2 SYDVKM. CDR3 length equals 14 residues. CDR3 sequence reads: CASEGQAISNEQFF. The DNA of the CDR3 is TGTGCCAGCGAGGGACAGGCGATCTCCAATGAGCAGTTCTTC.

The rearrangement joins TRBV29-1 to TRBJ1-1, with D uncertain. This CDR3 region has 13 residues. Germline CDR1 SQVTM, CDR2 ANQGSEA. Trimming stripped 7 bases from V and 4 bases from J, with 16 bases between. CDR3 in amino acids: CSGLGRMGTEAFF. The CDR3 coding sequence is TGCAGCGGGTTAGGGAGAATGGGCACTGAAGCTTTCTTT.

The chain joins TRBV15 to TRBJ2-7, with TRBD2 matching over 7 bases. The J segment lost 6 bases and the V segment lost 3 bases, leaving 5 bases of the junction unmatched. The CDR3 totals 13 residues. Per germline, CDR1 LNHNV and CDR2 YYDKDF (reference sequence). The CDR3: CATSRRLASEQYF. In DNA form, the CDR3 reads TGTGCCACCAGCAGGAGACTAGCCTCCGAGCAGTACTTC.

The V and J genes are TRBV5-1 and TRBJ2-7; no reliable D call. This CDR3 is 15 amino acids long. V was cut by 1 base and J by 1 base, with 12 bases left in between. From germline, CDR1 is SGHRS and CDR2 YFSETQ. DNA for the CDR3: TGCGCCAGCAGCTTGAGTTCCGGGTATTCCTACGAGCAGTACTTC. This encodes CASSLSSGYSYEQYF.

In this sample, this clone turned up a few times. The V and J genes are TRBV5-6 and TRBJ1-2; D perhaps matches TRBD1 (6 bases). This CDR3 comprises 15 residues. Germline V CDR1 and CDR2: SGHDT, YYEEEE. Between the trimmed V and J ends, which lost 4 bases and 5 bases, there was a span of 18 bases. In DNA form, the CDR3 reads TGTGCCAGCAGCCTACAGGGTAATCTAGAGTATGGCTACACCTTC. Protein product: CASSLQGNLEYGYTF.

In this sample, this clone turned up a few times. This chain links TRBV15 with TRBJ2-4; the match to TRBD2 covers 7 bases. J was trimmed by 12 bases and V by 0 bases; bases with no gene match: 8. Germline CDR1 reads LNHNV; CDR2 reads YYDKDF (reference sequence). The CDR3 spans 14 residues. The CDR3 loop is CATSRDRGSGSQYF. CDR3 nucleotides: TGTGCCACCAGCAGAGATCGCGGTAGCGGGTCTCAGTACTTC.

The chain links TRBV7-3 to TRBJ2-2; no clear D. This CDR3 has 14 residues. V lost 7 bases to trimming and J lost 7 bases, with 16 bases between them. Germline CDR1 and CDR2: SGHTA and FQGTGA. CDR3 in amino acids: CASKISVNDGELFF. The CDR3 coding sequence is TGTGCCAGCAAGATCAGCGTGAACGACGGGGAGCTGTTTTTT.

This clone was observed a few times. The gene calls are TRBV7-2 and TRBJ1-5, with 8 bases identical to TRBD1. Germline V lookup: CDR1 SGHTA, CDR2 FQGNSA. V was clipped by 6 bases and J by 6 bases; unmatched bases: 4. The CDR3 runs to 13 residues. The CDR3 DNA is TGTGCCAGCAGTGACAGGGGTGGTCAGCCCCAGCATTTT. Translating it yields CASSDRGGQPQHF.